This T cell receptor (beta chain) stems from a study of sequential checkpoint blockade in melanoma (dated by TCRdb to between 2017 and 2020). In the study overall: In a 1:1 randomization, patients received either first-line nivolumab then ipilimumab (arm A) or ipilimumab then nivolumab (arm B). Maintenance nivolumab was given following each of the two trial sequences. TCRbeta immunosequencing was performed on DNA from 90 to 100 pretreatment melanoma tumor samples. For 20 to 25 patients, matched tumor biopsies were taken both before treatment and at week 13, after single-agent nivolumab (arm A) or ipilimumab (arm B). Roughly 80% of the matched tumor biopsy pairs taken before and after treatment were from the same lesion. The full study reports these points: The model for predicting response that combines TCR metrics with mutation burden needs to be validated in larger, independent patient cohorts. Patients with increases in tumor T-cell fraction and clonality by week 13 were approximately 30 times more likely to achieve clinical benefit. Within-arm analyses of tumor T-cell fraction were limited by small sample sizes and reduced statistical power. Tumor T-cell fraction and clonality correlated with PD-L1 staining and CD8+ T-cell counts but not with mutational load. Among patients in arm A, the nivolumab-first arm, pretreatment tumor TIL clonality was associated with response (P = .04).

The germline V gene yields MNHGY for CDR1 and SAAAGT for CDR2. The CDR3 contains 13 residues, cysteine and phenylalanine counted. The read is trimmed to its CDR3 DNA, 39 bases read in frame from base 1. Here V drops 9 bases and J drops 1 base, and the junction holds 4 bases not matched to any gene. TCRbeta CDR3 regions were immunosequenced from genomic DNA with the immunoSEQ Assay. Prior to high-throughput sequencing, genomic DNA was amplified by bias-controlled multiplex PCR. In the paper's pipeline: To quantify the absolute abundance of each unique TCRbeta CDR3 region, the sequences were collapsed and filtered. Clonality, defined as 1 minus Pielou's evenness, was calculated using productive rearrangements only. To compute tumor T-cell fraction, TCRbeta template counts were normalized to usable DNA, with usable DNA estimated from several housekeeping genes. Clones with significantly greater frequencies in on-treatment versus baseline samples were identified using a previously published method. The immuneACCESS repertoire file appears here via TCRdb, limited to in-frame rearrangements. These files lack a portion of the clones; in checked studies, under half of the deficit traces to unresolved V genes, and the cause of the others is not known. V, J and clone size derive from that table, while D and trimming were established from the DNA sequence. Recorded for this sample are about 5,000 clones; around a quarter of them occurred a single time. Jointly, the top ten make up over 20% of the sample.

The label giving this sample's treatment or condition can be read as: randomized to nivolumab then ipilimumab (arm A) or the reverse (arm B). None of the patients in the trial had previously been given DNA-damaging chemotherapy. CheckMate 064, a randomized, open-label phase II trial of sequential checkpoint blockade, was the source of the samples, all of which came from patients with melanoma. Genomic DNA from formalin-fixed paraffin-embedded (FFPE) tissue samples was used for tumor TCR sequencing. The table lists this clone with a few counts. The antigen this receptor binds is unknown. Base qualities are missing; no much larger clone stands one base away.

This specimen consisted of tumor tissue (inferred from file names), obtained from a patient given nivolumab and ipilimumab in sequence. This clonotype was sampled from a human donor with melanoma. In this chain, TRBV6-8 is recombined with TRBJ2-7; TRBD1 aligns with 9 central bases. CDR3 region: CASTGTGSYEQYF. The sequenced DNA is TGTGCCAGTACTGGGACAGGGTCCTACGAGCAGTACTTC.